Shown below are 15 T cell receptor beta chains from a single sample sequenced in a study of T cell changes during pregnancy in multiple sclerosis. Libraries were prepared by immunoSEQ multiplex PCR; TCRdb keeps only in-frame clonotypes and omits some of them. The sample yields 70,000 to 80,000 clones, around nine tenths seen once. Sequenced material: CD4+ T cells from peripheral blood mononuclear cells, taken before pregnancy. The receptors derive from a female donor with multiple sclerosis, enrolled in a pregnancy study.

V is TRBV19 and J is TRBJ1-1; D call uncertain. Germline values: CDR1 LNHDA, CDR2 SQIVND (reference sequence). With 10 bases removed from V and 4 bases from J, the gap between germline ends came to 13 bases. This CDR3 has 12 amino acids. CDR3 nucleotides: TGTGCCACGTCGTCAGGTGTCACTGAAGCTTTCTTT. Residues: CATSSGVTEAFF.

This clone was counted between two and nine times. The chain joins TRBV19 to TRBJ1-6; no clear D. Germline lookup yields CDR1 LNHDA and CDR2 SQIVND (reference sequence). CDR3 size: 12 residues. Trimming stripped 6 bases from V and 7 bases from J, with 7 bases between. The CDR3 nucleotides are TGTGCCAGTAGGAGCGAGAATTCACCCCTCCACTTT. Its translation is CASRSENSPLHF.

This chain uses TRBV5-1 with TRBJ2-5; 9 positions match TRBD2. V lost 0 bases and J lost 1; bases outside the gene matches: 4. CDR3 size: 16 residues. The germline V gene has CDR1 SGHRS and CDR2 YFSETQ. CDR3 nucleotides: TGCGCCAGCAGCTTGGGGCTGCGGGAGGGCCAAGAGACCCAGTACTTC. Its translation is CASSLGLREGQETQYF.

The V gene is TRBV21-1, the J gene TRBJ1-1; TRBD1 was called by the table and not checked on the DNA. TRBV21-1 is recorded as a pseudogene. The CDR3 has 15 residues. The CDR3 here is CASSKGPGMNTEAFF. In DNA, the CDR3 is TGTGCCAGCAGCAAAGGGCCAGGCATGAACACTGAAGCTTTCTTT.

This rearrangement joins TRBV13 to TRBJ1-3, with D perhaps matching TRBD1 (5 bases). The V end lost 5 bases, the J end lost 2 bases, and 13 bases lay between the germline ends. The germline V gene has CDR1 PRHDT and CDR2 FYEKMQ (reference sequence). CDR3 length: 15 residues. The DNA for the CDR3 is TGTGCCAGCAGCCCCTCCGGGGGGGCTGGAAACACCATATATTTT. Translation: CASSPSGGAGNTIYF.

This clone was counted a few times. The DNA for the CDR3 is TGTGCCAGCAGGGGACAGGGGAATCAGCCCCAGCATTTT. This codes for CASRGQGNQPQHF. This rearrangement joins TRBV6-5 to TRBJ1-5, with 10 bases aligning to TRBD1. Germline loops: CDR1 MNHEY, CDR2 SVGAGI. The trim removed 6 bases at V and 4 bases at J, leaving 0 bases unmatched. The CDR3 sequence is 13 residues long.

This chain connects TRBV5-1 to TRBJ2-1, with 7 nucleotides matching TRBD1. CDR3 length: 14 amino acids. The junction had 5 bases not matched to a gene; V was cut back by 4 bases and J by 4 bases. Germline V gene data show CDR1 as SGHRS and CDR2 as YFSETQ. The CDR3 bases are TGCGCCAGCAGCAAGGGACAGAGTTACAATGAGCAGTTCTTC. It yields the protein CASSKGQSYNEQFF. The full variable domain, in which reference TRBV5-1 and TRBJ2-1 provide the parts outside the CDR3, is KAGVTQTPRYLIKTRGQQVTLSCSPISGHRSVSWYQQTPGQGLQFLFEYFSETQRNKGNFPGRFSGRQFSNSRSEMNVSTLELGDSALYLCASSKGQSYNEQFFGPGTRLTVL.

The chain combines TRBV6-6 with TRBJ2-3; TRBD2 aligns across 8 bases. From germline, CDR1 is MNHNY and CDR2 SVGAGI (reference sequence). V shed 2 bases and J 1 base; nucleotides not matched to a gene: 2. The CDR3 covers 15 residues. The CDR3: CASSYGTRGTDTQYF. DNA for the CDR3: TGTGCCAGCAGTTACGGGACTAGGGGCACAGATACGCAGTATTTT.

The rearrangement joins TRBV6-1 to TRBJ2-7; possibly TRBD2 for D (7 bases). This CDR3 is built from 14 residues. The V and J ends lost 4 bases and 1 base respectively, with 11 bases between them. Germline loops: CDR1 MNHNS, CDR2 SASEGT. The CDR3 protein is CASSVQGGSYEQYF. For the CDR3, the DNA is TGTGCCAGCAGTGTACAGGGAGGGTCCTACGAGCAGTACTTC.

The chain couples TRBV10-2 to TRBJ2-1, with 16 bases identical to TRBD2. This CDR3 has 18 residues. Trimming removed 5 bases from V and 7 bases from J; junction bases left unmatched: 11. Germline loops: CDR1 WSHSY, CDR2 SAAADI. In nucleotides, the CDR3 is TGCGCCAGCAGTCAGGGACTAGCGGGAGGGCCTAAGAATAATGAGCAGTTCTTC. It codes for CASSQGLAGGPKNNEQFF.

The V call is TRBV7-2, the J call TRBJ1-3, with a weak D call TRBD1 (6 bases). The germline V and J ends were trimmed by 5 bases and 6 bases, with 17 bases remaining between them. The germline CDR1 and CDR2 sequences are SGHTA and FQGNSA. The CDR3 runs to 15 residues. CDR3 residues: CASSLGTTLENTIYF. The CDR3 DNA reads TGTGCCAGCAGCCTCGGGACAACCCTGGAAAACACCATATATTTT.

This chain joins TRBV7-9 and TRBJ2-5; 7 positions agree with TRBD2. V trimming: 5 bases; J trimming: 5 bases; junction bases outside the gene matches: 17. The CDR3 length is 17 residues. The germline gives CDR1 SEHNR, CDR2 FQNEAQ (reference sequence). The CDR3 DNA sequence: TGTGCCAGCAGCCGCTCCCAGGGAGGGAAAACCCAGGAGACCCAGTACTTC. Its protein product is CASSRSQGGKTQETQYF. The full variable domain, completed using reference TRBV7-9 and TRBJ2-5, is DTGVSQNPRHKITKRGQNVTFRCDPISEHNRLYWYRQTLGQGPEFLTYFQNEAQLEKSRLLSDRFSAERPKGSFSTLEIQRTEQGDSAMYLCASSRSQGGKTQETQYFGPGTRLLVL.

The gene calls are TRBV12-5 and TRBJ2-3; 12 bases agree with TRBD2. The V and J ends lost 6 bases and 7 bases, in that order; junction bases with no gene match: 8. The CDR3 has 15 residues. Germline V gene sequence: CDR1 LGHNT, CDR2 FRNRAP. The chain's CDR3 is CASGAGLAGKYTQYF. CDR3 DNA: TGTGCTAGTGGGGCAGGACTAGCGGGAAAATATACGCAGTATTTT.

The chain recombines TRBV9 with TRBJ2-2, with 9 bases lining up with TRBD2. CDR3 length equals 16 residues. CDR1 and CDR2 from the germline V gene are SGDLS and YYNGEE. Trimming cost V 4 bases and J 2 bases; bases outside gene matches: 6. The CDR3 region has the DNA TGTGCCAGCAGCCCAGGGACTAGCCTTAACACCGGGGAGCTGTTTTTT. This encodes CASSPGTSLNTGELFF.

The chain joins TRBV19 to TRBJ1-1; tentative D call: TRBD1 (5 bases). CDR1 is LNHDA, CDR2 SQIVND, per germline (reference sequence). V was cut by 6 bases and J by 8 bases, with 13 bases left in between. This CDR3 has 12 residues. This CDR3 is CASSTRQNEAFF. CDR3 in DNA: TGTGCCAGTAGCACCAGACAGAACGAAGCTTTCTTT.